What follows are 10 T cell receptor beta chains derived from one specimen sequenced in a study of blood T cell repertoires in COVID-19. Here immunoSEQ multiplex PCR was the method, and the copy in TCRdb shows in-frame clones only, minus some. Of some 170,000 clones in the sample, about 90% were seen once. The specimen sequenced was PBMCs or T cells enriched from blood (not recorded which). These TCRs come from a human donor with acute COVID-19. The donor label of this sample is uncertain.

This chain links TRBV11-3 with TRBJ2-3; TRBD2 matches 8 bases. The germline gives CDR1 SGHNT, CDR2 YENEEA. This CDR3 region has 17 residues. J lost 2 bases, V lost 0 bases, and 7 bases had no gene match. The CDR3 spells CASSLDSRGGFTDTQYF. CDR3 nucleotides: TGTGCCAGCAGCTTAGATAGCCGGGGGGGCTTCACAGATACGCAGTATTTT. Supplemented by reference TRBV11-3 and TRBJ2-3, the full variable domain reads EAGVVQSPRYKIIEKKQPVAFWCNPISGHNTLYWYLQNLGQGPELLIRYENEEAVDDSQLPKDRFSAERLKGVDSTLKIQPAELGDSAVYLCASSLDSRGGFTDTQYFGPGTRLTVL.

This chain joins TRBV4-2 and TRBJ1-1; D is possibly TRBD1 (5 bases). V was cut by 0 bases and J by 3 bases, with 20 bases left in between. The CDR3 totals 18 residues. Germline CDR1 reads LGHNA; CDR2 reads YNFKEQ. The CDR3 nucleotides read TGTGCCAGCAGCCAAGACGGGACTCCTGTGGTAGGAGACACTGAAGCTTTCTTT. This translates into CASSQDGTPVVGDTEAFF.

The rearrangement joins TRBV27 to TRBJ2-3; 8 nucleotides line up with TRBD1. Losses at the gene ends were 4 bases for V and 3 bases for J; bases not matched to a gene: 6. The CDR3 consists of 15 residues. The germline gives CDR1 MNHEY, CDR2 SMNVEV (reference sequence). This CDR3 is CASSSDRGSTDTQYF. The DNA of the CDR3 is TGTGCCAGCAGTTCTGACAGGGGTTCGACAGATACGCAGTATTTT.

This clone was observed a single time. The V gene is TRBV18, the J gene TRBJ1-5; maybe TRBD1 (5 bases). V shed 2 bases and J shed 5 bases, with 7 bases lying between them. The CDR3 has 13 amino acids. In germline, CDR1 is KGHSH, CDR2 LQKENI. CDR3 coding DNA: TGTGCCAGCTCACCAACCAGGGATCAGCCCCAGCATTTT. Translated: CASSPTRDQPQHF.

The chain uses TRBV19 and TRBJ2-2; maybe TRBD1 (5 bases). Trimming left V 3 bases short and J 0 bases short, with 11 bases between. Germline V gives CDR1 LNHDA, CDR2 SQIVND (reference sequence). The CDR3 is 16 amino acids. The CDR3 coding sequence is TGTGCCAGTAGTATCTCGACAGCCGCGAACACCGGGGAGCTGTTTTTT. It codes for CASSISTAANTGELFF.

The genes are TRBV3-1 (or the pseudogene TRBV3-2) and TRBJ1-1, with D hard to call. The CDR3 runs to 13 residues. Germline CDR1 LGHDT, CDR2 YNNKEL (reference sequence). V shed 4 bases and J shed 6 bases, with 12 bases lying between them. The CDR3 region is CASSPLRRAEAFF. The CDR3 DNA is TGTGCCAGCAGCCCGCTTCGCCGGGCTGAAGCTTTCTTT.

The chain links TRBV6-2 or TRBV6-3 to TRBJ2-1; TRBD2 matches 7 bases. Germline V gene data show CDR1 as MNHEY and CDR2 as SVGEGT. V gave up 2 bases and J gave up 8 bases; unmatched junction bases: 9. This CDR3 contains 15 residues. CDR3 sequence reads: CASSYVGGVIDEQFF. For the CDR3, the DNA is TGTGCCAGCAGTTACGTTGGGGGGGTTATCGATGAGCAGTTCTTC.

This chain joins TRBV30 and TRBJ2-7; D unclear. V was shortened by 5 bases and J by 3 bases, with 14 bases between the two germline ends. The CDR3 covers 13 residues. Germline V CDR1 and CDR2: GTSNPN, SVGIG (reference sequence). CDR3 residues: CAWSPGTRYEQYF. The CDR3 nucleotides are TGTGCCTGGTCCCCGGGTACTCGCTACGAGCAGTACTTC.

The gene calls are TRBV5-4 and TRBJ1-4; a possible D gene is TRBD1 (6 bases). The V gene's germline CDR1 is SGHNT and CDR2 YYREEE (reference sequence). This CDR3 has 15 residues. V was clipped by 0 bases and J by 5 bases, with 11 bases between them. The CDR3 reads CASSLGTARNEKLFF. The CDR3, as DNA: TGTGCCAGCAGCTTGGGGACAGCCAGGAATGAAAAACTGTTTTTT.

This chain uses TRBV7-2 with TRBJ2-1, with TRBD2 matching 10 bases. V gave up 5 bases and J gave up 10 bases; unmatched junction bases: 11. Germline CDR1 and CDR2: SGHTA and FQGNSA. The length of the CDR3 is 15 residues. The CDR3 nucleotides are TGTGCCAGCAGCACCCAAGGGGGACTAGCGCGGGAGCAGTTCTTC. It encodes CASSTQGGLAREQFF. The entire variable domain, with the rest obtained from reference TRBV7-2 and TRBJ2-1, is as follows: GAGVSQSPSNKVTEKGKDVELRCDPISGHTALYWYRQSLGQGLEFLIYFQGNSAPDKSGLPSDRFSAERTGGSVSTLTIQRTQQEDSAVYLCASSTQGGLAREQFFGPGTRLTVL.